This T cell receptor beta chain appears in the sequencing data of a study of T cells in severe cutaneous drug reactions (dated by TCRdb to between 2018 and 2021). Background on the whole study: Patients were recruited between the early 2010s and the late 2010s from Taiwan, Thailand and a European registry network. Enrollment was limited to patients whose SJS/TEN or DRESS diagnosis was probable or definite according to RegiSCAR criteria. Assignment of the culprit drug relied on both the Naranjo algorithm and the ALDEN drug causality algorithm. Patients in either the acute or the recovery stage provided biological samples, such as blister fluids/cells and PBMC. The study combined bulk TCR sequencing with single-cell sequencing, quantitative PCR validation, functional assays and transgenic mouse experiments. The libraries were made with iRepertoire multiplex PCR, and the authors referred to a comparison in which iRepertoire and 5' RACE methods, with or without UMI, captured abundant clonotypes to a similar degree.

For both bulk and single-cell sequencing, libraries were prepared with the iRepertoire multiplex PCR system and TCR subtype-specific primers. Multiplex PCR with primers aimed at the V, D and J gene regions produced the bulk TCR beta libraries. Approximately 95-500 ng of RNA per sample was used as input for bulk TCR library preparation. An Illumina MiSeq was used to sequence the bulk TCR beta amplicons. In the original analysis: Sample misassignments and low-quality sequencing reads were removed through quality control steps. CDR3 was defined as the amino acids lying between the Y[YFLI]C motif of the V-gene and the [FW]GXGT motif of the J-segment. CDR3 clonotypes and TRBV and TRBJ gene assignments were based on the IMGT database. TRBV expression in each sample was normalized to the mean expression of the same gene in PBMC from 40 to 45 healthy donors. TCRdb reprocessed the reads, and each CDR3 protein sequence is entered once, without DNA. The V and J calls and clone size come from TCRdb's table, not from the authors' own analysis. The table kept for this sample lists more than 2,500 distinct CDR3 sequences. Less than 65% of the sample comes from the top ten.

Findings and caveats that apply to the study as a whole: All seven CBZ-SJS/TEN blister samples contained a public TCRbeta CDR3 (mean approximately 15%), which was undetectable or scarce in tolerant-control and healthy-donor PBMC. According to the authors, further study is still needed to determine whether the public TCR generalizes to SJS/TEN caused by other drugs.

Sequenced donors were patients with carbamazepine-induced Stevens-Johnson syndrome or toxic epidermal necrolysis (CBZ-SJS/TEN). To search for drug-specific clonotypes, the T cell receptor repertoires of patients with drug-induced severe cutaneous adverse reactions were profiled by next-generation sequencing. The RNA source was either peripheral blood mononuclear cells or blister cells from skin lesions. In the absence of a count, this clonotype is rated medium-sized (0.01 to 0.1%) from its frequency. The specificity of this receptor is unknown. This TCR was sampled from a human donor with toxic epidermal necrolysis, a severe cutaneous drug reaction. Sequencing was performed on cells from a skin blister. The meaning of the sample's cell subset or site label: unsorted cells from skin lesion blisters.

CDR3 loop: CASSHGSSGNTIYF. This sequence uses TRBV16 and TRBJ1-3. The CDR1 and CDR2 encoded by the germline V gene are KGHSY and FQNENV. From the cysteine up to the phenylalanine, the CDR3 has a length of 14 residues. DNA was not recorded. The entire variable domain, with the stretches around the CDR3 drawn from the reference TRBV16 and TRBJ1-3 proteins, is GEEVAQTPKHLVRGEGQKAKLYCAPIKGHSYVFWYQQVLKNEFKFLISFQNENVFDETGMPKERFSAKCLPNSPCSLEIQATKLEDSAVYFCASSHGSSGNTIYFGEGSWLTVV.